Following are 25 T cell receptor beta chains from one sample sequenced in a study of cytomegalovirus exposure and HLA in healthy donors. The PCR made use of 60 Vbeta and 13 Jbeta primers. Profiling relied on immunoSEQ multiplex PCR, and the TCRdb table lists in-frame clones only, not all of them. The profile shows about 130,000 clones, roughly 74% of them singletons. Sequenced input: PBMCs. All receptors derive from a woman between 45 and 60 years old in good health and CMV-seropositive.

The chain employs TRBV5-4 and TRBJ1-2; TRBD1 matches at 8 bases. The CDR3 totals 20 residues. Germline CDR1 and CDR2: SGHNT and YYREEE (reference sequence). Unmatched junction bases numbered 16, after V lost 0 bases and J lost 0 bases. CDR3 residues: CASSLGEVSDREPSNYGYTF. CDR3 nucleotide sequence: TGTGCCAGCAGCTTGGGGGAGGTGTCGGACAGGGAGCCGTCTAACTATGGCTACACCTTC.

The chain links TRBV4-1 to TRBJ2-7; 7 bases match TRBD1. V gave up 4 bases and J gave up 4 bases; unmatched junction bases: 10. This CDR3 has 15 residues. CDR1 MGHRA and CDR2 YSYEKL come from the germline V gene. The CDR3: CASSLETGLTYEQYF. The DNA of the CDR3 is TGCGCCAGCAGCCTTGAGACAGGGTTAACTTACGAGCAGTACTTC.

CDR3 sequence: CASSLEGRLGPGNYGYTF. CDR3 nucleotide sequence: TGTGCCAGCAGCTTAGAAGGTAGACTGGGGCCTGGAAACTATGGCTACACCTTC. The V gene is TRBV7-2, the J gene TRBJ1-2, with a possible D match to TRBD1 (5 bases). The CDR3 loop spans 18 amino acids. V dropped 1 base and J dropped 2 bases, with 20 bases sitting between them. Germline assignment: CDR1 SGHTA and CDR2 FQGNSA.

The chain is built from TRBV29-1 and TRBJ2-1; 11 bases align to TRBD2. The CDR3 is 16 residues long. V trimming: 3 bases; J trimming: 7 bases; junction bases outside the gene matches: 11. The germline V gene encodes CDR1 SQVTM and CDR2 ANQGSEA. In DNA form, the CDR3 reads TGCAGCGTTGATATTAATGTGGTAGCGGGGGGGAATGAGCAGTTCTTC. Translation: CSVDINVVAGGNEQFF.

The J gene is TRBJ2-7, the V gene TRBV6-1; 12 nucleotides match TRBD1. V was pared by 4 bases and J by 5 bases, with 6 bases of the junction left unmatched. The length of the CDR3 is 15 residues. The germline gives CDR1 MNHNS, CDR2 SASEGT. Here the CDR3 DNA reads TGTGCCAGCAGTGGAGGGACAGGGGGCTTCGACGAGCAGTACTTC. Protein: CASSGGTGGFDEQYF.

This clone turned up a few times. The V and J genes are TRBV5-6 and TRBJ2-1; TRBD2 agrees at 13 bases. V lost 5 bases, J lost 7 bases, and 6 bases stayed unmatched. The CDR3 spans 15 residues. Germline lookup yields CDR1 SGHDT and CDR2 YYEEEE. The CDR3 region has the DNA TGTGCCAGCAGTTGGACTAGCGGGGGCCCTAATGAGCAGTTCTTC. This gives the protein CASSWTSGGPNEQFF. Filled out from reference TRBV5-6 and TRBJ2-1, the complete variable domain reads DAGVTQSPTHLIKTRGQQVTLRCSPKSGHDTVSWYQQALGQGPQFIFQYYEEEERQRGNFPDRFSGHQFPNYSSELNVNALLLGDSALYLCASSWTSGGPNEQFFGPGTRLTVL.

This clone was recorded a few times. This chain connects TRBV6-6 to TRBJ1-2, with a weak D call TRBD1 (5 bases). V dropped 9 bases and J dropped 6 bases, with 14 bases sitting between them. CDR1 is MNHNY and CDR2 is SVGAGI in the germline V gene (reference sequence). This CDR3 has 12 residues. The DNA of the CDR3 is TGTGCCAGTGGTGGGGCAGCCCATGGCTACACCTTC. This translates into CASGGAAHGYTF.

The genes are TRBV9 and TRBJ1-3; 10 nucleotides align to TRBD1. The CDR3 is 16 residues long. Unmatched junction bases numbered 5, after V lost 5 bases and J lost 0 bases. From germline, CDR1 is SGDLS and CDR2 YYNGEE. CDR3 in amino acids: CASRRGQGSSGNTIYF. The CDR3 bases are TGTGCCAGCAGGCGGGGACAGGGGAGCTCTGGAAACACCATATATTTT.

The CDR3 is CASSLRRNTEAFF. The CDR3 DNA follows: TGTGCCAGCAGTTTGCGGAGGAACACTGAAGCTTTCTTT. The chain combines TRBV6-1 with TRBJ1-1; D is uncertain. Germline V gene data show CDR1 as MNHNS and CDR2 as SASEGT. This CDR3 is built from 13 residues. V dropped 5 bases and J dropped 1 base, with 8 bases sitting between them.

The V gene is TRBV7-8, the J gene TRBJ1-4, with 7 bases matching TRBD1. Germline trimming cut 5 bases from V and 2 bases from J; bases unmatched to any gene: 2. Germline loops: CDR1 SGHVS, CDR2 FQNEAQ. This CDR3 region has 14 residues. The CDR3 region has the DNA TGTGCCAGCAGCCCACAGGGGACTAATGAAAAACTGTTTTTT. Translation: CASSPQGTNEKLFF.

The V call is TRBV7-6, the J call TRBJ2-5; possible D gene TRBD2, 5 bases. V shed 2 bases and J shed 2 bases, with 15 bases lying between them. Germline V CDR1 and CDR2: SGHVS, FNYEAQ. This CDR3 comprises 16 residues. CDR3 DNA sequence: TGTGCCAGCAGCTTATATTCCCCACTAGTGCAAGAGACCCAGTACTTC. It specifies CASSLYSPLVQETQYF.

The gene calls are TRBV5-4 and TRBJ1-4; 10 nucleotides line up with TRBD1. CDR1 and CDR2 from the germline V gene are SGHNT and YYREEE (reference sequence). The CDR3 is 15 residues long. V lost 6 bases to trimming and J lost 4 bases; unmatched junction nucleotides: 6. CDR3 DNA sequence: TGTGCCAGCAATATGGGGACAGGGGTTAATGAAAAACTGTTTTTT. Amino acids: CASNMGTGVNEKLFF.

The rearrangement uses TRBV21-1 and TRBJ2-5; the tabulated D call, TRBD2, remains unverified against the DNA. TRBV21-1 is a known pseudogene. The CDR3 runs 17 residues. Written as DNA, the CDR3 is TGTGCCAGCAGCCCTCGAAAGGTAGCGGGGGGGCGGGAGACCCAGTACTTC. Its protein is CASSPRKVAGGRETQYF.

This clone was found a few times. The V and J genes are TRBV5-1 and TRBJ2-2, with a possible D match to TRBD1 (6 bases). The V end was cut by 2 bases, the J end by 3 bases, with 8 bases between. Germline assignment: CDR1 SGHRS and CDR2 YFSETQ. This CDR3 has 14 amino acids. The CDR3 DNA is TGCGCCAGCAGCTTCGGGACATACACCGGGGAGCTGTTTTTT. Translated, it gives CASSFGTYTGELFF.

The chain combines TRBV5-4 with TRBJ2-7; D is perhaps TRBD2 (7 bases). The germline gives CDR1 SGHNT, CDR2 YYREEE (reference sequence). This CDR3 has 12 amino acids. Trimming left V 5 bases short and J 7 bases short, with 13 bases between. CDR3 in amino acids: CASSLQGGEQYF. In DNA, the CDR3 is TGTGCCAGCAGTTTACAGGGAGGGGAGCAGTACTTC.

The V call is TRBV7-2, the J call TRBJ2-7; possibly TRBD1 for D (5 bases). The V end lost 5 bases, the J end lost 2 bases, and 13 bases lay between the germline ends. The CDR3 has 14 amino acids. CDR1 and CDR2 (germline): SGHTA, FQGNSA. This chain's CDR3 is CASSNSGLPYEQYF. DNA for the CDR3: TGTGCCAGCAGCAACTCAGGGTTACCCTACGAGCAGTACTTC.

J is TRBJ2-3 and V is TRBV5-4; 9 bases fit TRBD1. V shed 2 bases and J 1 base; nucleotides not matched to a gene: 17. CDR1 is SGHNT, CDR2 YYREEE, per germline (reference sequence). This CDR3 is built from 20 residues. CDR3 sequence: CASSFLPGQGWGTRTDTQYF. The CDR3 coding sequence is TGTGCCAGCAGCTTTCTCCCGGGACAGGGATGGGGCACACGCACAGATACGCAGTATTTT.

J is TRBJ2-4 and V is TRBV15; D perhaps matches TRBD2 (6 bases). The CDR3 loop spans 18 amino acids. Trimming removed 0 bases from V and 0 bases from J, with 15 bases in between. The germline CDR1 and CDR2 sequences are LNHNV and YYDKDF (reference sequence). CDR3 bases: TGTGCCACCAGCAGAGATAAGGCGGGGAATCTAGCCAAAAACATTCAGTACTTC. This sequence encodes CATSRDKAGNLAKNIQYF.

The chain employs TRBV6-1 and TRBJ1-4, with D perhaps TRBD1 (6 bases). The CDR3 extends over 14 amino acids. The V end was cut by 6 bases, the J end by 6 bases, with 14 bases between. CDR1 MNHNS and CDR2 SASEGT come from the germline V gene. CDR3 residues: CASRSAGADEKLFF. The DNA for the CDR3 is TGTGCCAGCAGATCGGCAGGGGCTGATGAAAAACTGTTTTTT.

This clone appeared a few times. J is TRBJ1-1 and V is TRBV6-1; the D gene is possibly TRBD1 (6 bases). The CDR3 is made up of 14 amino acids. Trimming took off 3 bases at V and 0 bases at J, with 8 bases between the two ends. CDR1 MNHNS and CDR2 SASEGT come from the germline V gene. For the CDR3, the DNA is TGTGCCAGCAGTGAGGGGGCAATGAACACTGAAGCTTTCTTT. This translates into CASSEGAMNTEAFF.

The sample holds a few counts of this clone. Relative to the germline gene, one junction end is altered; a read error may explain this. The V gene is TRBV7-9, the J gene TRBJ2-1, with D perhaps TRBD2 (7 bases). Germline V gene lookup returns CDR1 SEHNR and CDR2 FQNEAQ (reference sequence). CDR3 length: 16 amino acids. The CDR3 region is CSSSHDRGGPYNEQFF. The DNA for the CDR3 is TGTTCCAGCAGCCACGATAGGGGGGGACCCTACAATGAGCAGTTCTTC.

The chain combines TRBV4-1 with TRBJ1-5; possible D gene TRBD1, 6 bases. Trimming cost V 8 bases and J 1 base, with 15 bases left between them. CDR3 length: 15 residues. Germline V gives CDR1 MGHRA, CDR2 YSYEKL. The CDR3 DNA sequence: TGCGCCAGCTCTAGACAGGTCCCAAGCAATCAGCCCCAGCATTTT. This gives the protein CASSRQVPSNQPQHF.

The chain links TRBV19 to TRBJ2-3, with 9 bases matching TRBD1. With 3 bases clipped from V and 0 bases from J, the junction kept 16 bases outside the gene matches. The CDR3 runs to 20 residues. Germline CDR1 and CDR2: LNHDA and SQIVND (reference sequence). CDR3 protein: CASSMQSSGQGIGSTDTQYF. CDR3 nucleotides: TGTGCCAGTAGTATGCAGTCCTCGGGACAGGGAATAGGTAGCACAGATACGCAGTATTTT.

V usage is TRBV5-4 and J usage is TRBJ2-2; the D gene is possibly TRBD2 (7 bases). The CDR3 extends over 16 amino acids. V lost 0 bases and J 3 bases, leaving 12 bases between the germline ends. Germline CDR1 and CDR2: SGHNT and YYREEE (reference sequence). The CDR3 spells CASSLVGGAYTGELFF. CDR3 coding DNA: TGTGCCAGCAGCTTGGTAGGGGGGGCGTACACCGGGGAGCTGTTTTTT. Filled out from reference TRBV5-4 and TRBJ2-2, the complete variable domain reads ETGVTQSPTHLIKTRGQQVTLRCSSQSGHNTVSWYQQALGQGPQFIFQYYREEENGRGNFPPRFSGLQFPNYSSELNVNALELDDSALYLCASSLVGGAYTGELFFGEGSRLTVL.

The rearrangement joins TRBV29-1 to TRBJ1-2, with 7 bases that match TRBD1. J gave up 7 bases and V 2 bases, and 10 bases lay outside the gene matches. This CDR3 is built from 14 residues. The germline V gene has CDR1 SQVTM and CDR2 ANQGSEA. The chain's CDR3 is CSVEQTTGFSGYTF. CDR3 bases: TGCAGCGTTGAACAAACGACAGGGTTTTCTGGCTACACCTTC.